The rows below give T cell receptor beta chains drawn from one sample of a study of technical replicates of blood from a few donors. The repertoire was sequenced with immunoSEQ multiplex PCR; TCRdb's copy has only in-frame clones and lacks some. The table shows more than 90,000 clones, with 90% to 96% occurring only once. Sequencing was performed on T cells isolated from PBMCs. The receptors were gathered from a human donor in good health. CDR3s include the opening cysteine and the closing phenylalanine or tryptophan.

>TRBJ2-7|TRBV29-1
CSVEDRADSYEQYF
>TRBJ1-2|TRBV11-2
CASSLDGTGPSYGYTF
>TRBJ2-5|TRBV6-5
CASSYRAGIETQYF
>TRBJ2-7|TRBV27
CASSAGRGYEQYF
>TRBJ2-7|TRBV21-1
CASSKALGQGAGEQYF
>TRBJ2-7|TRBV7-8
CASSLVGRPYEQYF
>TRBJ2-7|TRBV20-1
CSATSVYEQYF
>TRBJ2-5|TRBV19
CASRLTSGGETQYF
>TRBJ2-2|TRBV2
CASFTGSGELFF
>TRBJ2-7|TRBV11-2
CASSSGLAYEQYF
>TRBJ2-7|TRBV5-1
CASSYEGRGYEQYF
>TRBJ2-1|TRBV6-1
CASSASGGGTYNEQFF
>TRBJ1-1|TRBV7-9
CASSLSRATEAFF
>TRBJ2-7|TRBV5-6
CASGVGATYEQYF
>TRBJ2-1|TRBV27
CASSLFPALAGVHEQFF